Following are 7 T cell receptor beta chains from one sample sequenced in a study of radiotherapy plus CTLA-4 blockade in lung cancer. Libraries were prepared by immunoSEQ multiplex PCR; TCRdb keeps only in-frame clonotypes and omits some of them. This table has some 50,000 clones, approximately 84% appearing once. The sequences come from peripheral blood, collected from a patient treated with radiotherapy plus ipilimumab. The source of these receptors is a human donor with non-small cell lung cancer whose response to radiotherapy plus ipilimumab could not be evaluated.

The DNA of the CDR3 is TGTGCCAGCAGCCAAGATGGAGGGACAGGGGGACGAGAGACCCAGTACTTC. It is translated as CASSQDGGTGGRETQYF. The V call is TRBV4-2, the J call TRBJ2-5; 11 nucleotides align to TRBD1. Unmatched junction bases numbered 7, after V lost 0 bases and J lost 4 bases. Germline values: CDR1 LGHNA, CDR2 YNFKEQ. This CDR3 has 17 residues.

The genes are TRBV5-1 and TRBJ2-5; 7 bases are shared with TRBD1. The CDR3 runs 16 residues. The germline V gene has CDR1 SGHRS and CDR2 YFSETQ. J lost 1 base, V lost 4 bases, and 10 bases had no gene match. CDR3 in DNA: TGCGCCAGCAGCCCCCGACCTCGACAGGGCCAAGAGACCCAGTACTTC. Its translation: CASSPRPRQGQETQYF.

The chain is built from TRBV2 and TRBJ2-5, with D perhaps matching TRBD1 (5 bases). The J call may not be correct, given that the DNA end is closer to TRBJ2-7. Germline CDR1 reads SNHLY; CDR2 reads FYNNEI. The CDR3 contains 15 residues. CDR3 sequence: CASSEGTLPSYEQYF. The CDR3 DNA follows: TGTGCCAGCAGTGAAGGGACACTTCCTTCCTACGAGCAGTACTTC.

The J gene is TRBJ1-3, the V gene TRBV5-1; the D gene is possibly TRBD1 (6 bases). Germline CDR1 SGHRS, CDR2 YFSETQ. Trimming took off 1 base at V and 1 base at J, with 18 bases between the two ends. This CDR3 comprises 18 residues. As DNA, the CDR3 is TGCGCCAGCAGCTTGCTACCGGGACAACGAATTTCTGGAAACACCATATATTTT. Amino acid sequence: CASSLLPGQRISGNTIYF.

The chain links TRBV19 to TRBJ1-5; D gene unclear. Germline CDR1 and CDR2: LNHDA and SQIVND (reference sequence). The CDR3 runs to 12 residues. V was cut by 5 bases and J by 9 bases, with 11 bases left in between. CDR3 protein: CASSAQVLPQHF. The CDR3 coding sequence is TGTGCCAGTAGTGCCCAGGTGCTGCCCCAGCATTTT.

This rearrangement joins TRBV4-2 to TRBJ2-6, with D possibly matching TRBD1 (7 bases). Trimming left V 0 bases short and J 2 bases short, with 14 bases between. This CDR3 comprises 18 residues. Germline CDR1 is LGHNA and CDR2 is YNFKEQ. DNA for the CDR3: TGTGCCAGCAGCCAAGATAACGGAGGGGGCGCTGGGGCCAACGTCCTGACTTTC. Encoded protein: CASSQDNGGGAGANVLTF.

This chain links TRBV6-5 with TRBJ2-3; 7 nucleotides agree with TRBD1. J was trimmed by 4 bases and V by 7 bases; bases with no gene match: 8. CDR1 and CDR2 from the germline V gene are MNHEY and SVGAGI. CDR3 length equals 14 residues. CDR3 nucleotides: TGTGCCAGCACCCGAGGGGGCAGGGCAGATACGCAGTATTTT. Translated, it gives CASTRGGRADTQYF.